Included here is one TCR beta chain sequence, with context. What it recognizes is unknown. The data belong to a study of OX40 agonist ivuxolimab in advanced cancers. Study-level information: Participants, 82.7% male, averaged roughly 60 years of age, ranging from 23 to 79. Notes on the study in general: The study observed clonal expansion of CD4+ and CD8+ blood T cells by week 6 at 0.1 to 3.0 mg/kg.

Enrollment shut out patients with autoimmune disease history or systemic immunosuppression. CDR3 length: 14 amino acids. Trimming at V came to 4 bases and at J to 5 bases, leaving 3 bases not matched to a gene. Germline CDR1 is SGHNT and CDR2 is YYREEE (reference sequence). The data were produced by immunoSEQ multiplex PCR, yet TCRdb's version contains in-frame clones alone and is incomplete. Altogether 150,000 to 170,000 clones are present, roughly 94% being singletons, with the ten largest covering about 0.31%. Source: CD4+ or CD8+ T cells sorted from blood, taken in a trial of the OX40 agonist ivuxolimab. The V and J genes are TRBV5-4 and TRBJ2-4; 10 bases match TRBD2. This TCR was recovered from an adult with an advanced solid tumor such as melanoma, head and neck, liver or kidney cancer. CDR3 loop: CASSQSGRENIQYF. The CDR3 region has the DNA TGTGCCAGCAGCCAAAGCGGGAGGGAAAACATTCAGTACTTC.